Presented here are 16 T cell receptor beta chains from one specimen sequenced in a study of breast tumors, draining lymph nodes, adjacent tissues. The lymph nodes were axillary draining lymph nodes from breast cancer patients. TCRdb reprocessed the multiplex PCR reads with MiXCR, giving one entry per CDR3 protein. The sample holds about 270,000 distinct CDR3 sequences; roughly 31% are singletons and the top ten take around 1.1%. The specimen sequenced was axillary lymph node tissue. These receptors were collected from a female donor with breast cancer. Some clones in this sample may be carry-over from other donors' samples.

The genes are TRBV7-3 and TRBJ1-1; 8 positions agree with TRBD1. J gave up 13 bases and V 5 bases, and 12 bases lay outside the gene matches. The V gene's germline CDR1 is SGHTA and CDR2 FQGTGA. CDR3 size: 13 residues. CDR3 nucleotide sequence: TGTGCCAGCAGCCCCGGACAGGGCCAGGAGGGTTTCTTT. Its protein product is CASSPGQGQEGFF.

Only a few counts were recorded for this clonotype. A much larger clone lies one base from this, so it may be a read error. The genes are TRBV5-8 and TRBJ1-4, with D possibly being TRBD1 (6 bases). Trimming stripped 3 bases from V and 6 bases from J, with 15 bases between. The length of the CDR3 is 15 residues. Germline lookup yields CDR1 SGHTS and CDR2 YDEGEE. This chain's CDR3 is CASSSYRAPDEKLFF. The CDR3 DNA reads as TGTGCCAGCAGCTCCTACAGGGCGCCCGATGAAAAACTGTTTTTT.

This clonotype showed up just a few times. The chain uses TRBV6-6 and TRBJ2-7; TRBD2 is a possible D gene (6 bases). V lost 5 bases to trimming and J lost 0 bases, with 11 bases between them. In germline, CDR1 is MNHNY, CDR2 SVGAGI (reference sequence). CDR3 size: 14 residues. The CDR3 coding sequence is TGTGCCAGCAGTCGGGACGGGAGCTCCTACGAGCAGTACTTC. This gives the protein CASSRDGSSYEQYF.

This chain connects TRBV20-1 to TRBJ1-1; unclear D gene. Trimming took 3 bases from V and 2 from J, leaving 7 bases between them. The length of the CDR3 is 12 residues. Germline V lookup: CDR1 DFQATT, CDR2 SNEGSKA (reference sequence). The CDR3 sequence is CSASSANTEAFF. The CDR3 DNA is TGCAGTGCTAGTTCGGCCAACACTGAAGCTTTCTTT.

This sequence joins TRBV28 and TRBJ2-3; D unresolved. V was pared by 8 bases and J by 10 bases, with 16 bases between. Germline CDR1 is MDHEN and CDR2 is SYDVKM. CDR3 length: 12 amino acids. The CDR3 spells CASFSSSGAQYF. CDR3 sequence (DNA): TGTGCCAGCTTCTCGAGTTCCGGTGCGCAGTATTTT.

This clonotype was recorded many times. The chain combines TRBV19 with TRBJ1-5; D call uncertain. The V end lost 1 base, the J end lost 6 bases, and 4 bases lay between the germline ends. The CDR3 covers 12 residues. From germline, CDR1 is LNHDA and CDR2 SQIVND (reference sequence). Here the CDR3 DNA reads TGTGCCAGTAGTATAGGTGCTCAGCCCCAGCATTTT. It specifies CASSIGAQPQHF.

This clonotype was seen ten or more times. CDR3 sequence (DNA): TGTGCCAGTTCGACCGGGGGCTATAGTAATGAAAAACTGTTTTTT. Translated, it gives CASSTGGYSNEKLFF. This sequence joins TRBV19 and TRBJ1-4; TRBD1 might be the D (6 bases). The CDR3 covers 15 residues. Per germline, CDR1 LNHDA and CDR2 SQIVND (reference sequence). V gave up 8 bases and J gave up 4 bases, with 17 bases separating them.

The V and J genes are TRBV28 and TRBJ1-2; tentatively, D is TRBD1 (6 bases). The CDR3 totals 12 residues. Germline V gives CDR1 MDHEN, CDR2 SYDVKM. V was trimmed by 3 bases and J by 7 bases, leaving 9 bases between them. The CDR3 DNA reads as TGTGCCAGCAGTTTTACAGGGACTGGCTACACCTTC. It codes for CASSFTGTGYTF.

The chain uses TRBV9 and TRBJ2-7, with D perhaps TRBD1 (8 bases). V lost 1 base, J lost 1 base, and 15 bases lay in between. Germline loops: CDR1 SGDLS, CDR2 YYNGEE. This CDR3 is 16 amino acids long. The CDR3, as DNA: TGTGCCAGCAGCGTAACCGGACAGGGAGGGTCCTACGAGCAGTACTTC. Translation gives CASSVTGQGGSYEQYF. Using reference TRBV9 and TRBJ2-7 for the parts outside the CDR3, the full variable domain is DSGVTQTPKHLITATGQRVTLRCSPRSGDLSVYWYQQSLDQGLQFLIQYYNGEERAKGNILERFSAQQFPDLHSELNLSSLELGDSALYFCASSVTGQGGSYEQYFGPGTRLTVT.

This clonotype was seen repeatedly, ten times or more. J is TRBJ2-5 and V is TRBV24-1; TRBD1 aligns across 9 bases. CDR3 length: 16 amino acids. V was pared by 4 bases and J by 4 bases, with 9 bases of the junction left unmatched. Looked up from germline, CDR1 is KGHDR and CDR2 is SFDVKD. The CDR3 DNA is TGTGCCACCAGTGACCGTACAGGGGGCGGTTTAGAGACCCAGTACTTC. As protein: CATSDRTGGGLETQYF.

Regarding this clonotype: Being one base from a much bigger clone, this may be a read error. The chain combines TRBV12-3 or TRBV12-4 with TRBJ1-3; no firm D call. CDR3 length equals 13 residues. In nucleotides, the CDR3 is TGTGCCAGCAGTTTTCAGGCCGGAAACGCCATATATTTT. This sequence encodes CASSFQAGNAIYF.

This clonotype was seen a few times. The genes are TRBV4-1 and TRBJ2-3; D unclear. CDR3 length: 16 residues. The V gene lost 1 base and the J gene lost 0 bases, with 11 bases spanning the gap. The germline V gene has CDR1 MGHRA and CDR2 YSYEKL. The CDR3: CASSQVAIRSTDTQYF. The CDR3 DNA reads TGCGCCAGCAGCCAAGTTGCGATACGGAGCACAGATACGCAGTATTTT.

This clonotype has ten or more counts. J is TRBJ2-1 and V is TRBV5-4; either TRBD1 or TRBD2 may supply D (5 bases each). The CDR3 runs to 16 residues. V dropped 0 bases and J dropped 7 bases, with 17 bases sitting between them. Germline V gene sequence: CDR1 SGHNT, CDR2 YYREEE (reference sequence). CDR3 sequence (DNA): TGTGCCAGCAGCTTGGGGGCCGGGACCTTGAGGAATGAGCAGTTCTTC. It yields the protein CASSLGAGTLRNEQFF.

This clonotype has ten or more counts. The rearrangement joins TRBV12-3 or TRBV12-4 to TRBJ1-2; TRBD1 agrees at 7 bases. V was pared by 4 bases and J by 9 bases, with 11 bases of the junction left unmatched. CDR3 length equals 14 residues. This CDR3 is CASSSGDSRVSYTF. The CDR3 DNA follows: TGTGCCAGCAGTTCGGGGGACAGCCGGGTGAGCTACACCTTC.

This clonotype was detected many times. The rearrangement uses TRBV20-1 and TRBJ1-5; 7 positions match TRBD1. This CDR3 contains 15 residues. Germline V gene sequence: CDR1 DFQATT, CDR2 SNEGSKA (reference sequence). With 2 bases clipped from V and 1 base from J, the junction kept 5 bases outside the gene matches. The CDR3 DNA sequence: TGCAGTGCTAGACCGACAGGGAGCAGCAATCAGCCCCAGCATTTT. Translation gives CSARPTGSSNQPQHF.

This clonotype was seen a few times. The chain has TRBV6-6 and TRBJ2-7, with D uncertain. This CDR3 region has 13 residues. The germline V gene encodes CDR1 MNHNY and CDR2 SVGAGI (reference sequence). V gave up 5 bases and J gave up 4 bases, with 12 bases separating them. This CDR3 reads CASSHAPWYEQYF. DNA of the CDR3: TGTGCCAGCAGTCACGCACCTTGGTACGAGCAGTACTTC.